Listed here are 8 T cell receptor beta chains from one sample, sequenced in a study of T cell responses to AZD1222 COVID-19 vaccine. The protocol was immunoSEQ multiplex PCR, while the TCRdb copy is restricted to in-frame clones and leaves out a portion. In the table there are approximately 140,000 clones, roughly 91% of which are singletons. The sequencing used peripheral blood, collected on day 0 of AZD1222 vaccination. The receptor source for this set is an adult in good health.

CDR3 region: CASSSGLAPSYNEQFF. CDR3 in DNA: TGTGCCAGCAGTTCAGGTCTAGCGCCGTCCTACAATGAGCAGTTCTTC. V and J are TRBV6-2 or TRBV6-3 and TRBJ2-1, with D possibly being TRBD2 (6 bases). Germline CDR1 is MNHEY and CDR2 is SVGEGT. The germline V and J ends were trimmed by 4 bases and 1 base, with 14 bases remaining between them. The CDR3 contains 16 residues.

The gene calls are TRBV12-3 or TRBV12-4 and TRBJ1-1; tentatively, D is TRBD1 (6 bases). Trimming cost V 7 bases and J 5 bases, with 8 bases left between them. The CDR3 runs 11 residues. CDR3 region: CASTRGTEAFF. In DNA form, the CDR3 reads TGTGCCAGCACTAGGGGGACTGAAGCTTTCTTT.

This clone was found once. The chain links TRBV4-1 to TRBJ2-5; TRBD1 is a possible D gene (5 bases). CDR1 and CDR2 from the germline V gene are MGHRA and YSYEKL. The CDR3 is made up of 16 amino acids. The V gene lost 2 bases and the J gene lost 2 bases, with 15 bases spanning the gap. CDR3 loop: CASSQRTPPPQETQYF. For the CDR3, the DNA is TGCGCCAGCAGCCAACGGACACCACCCCCTCAAGAGACCCAGTACTTC.

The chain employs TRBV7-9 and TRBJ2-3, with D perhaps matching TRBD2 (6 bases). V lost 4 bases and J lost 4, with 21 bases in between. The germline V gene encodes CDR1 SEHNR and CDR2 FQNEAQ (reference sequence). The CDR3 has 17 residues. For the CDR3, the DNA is TGTGCCAGCAGCTCGACCCTAGCGTCCCGGAGAGCAGATACGCAGTATTTT. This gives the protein CASSSTLASRRADTQYF.

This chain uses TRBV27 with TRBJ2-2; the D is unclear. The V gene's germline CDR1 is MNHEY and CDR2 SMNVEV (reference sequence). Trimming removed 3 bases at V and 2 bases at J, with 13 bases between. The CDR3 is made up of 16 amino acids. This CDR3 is CASSLDLPRNTGELFF. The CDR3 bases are TGTGCCAGCAGTTTGGACCTCCCAAGAAACACCGGGGAGCTGTTTTTT.

CDR3 coding DNA: TGTGCCAGCAGTCCCCCACCTAGAACTGAAGCTTTCTTT. This gives the protein CASSPPPRTEAFF. This rearrangement joins TRBV28 to TRBJ1-1; D ambiguous. This CDR3 spans 13 amino acids. Trimming left V 5 bases short and J 5 bases short, with 12 bases between. Germline V lookup: CDR1 MDHEN, CDR2 SYDVKM.

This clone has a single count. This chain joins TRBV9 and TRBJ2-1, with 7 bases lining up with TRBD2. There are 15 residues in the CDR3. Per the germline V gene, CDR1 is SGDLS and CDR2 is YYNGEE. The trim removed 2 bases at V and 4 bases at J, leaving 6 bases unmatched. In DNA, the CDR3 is TGTGCCAGCAGCGTGAGACCGGGGGGTTACAATGAGCAGTTCTTC. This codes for CASSVRPGGYNEQFF.

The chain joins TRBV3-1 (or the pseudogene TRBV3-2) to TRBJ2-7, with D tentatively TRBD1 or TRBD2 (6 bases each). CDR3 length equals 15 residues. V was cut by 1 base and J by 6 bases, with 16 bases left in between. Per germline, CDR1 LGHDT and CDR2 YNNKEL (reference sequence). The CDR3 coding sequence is TGTGCCAGCAGCCAAGGAAGGAGTAAGGGGGGCGAGCAGTACTTC. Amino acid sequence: CASSQGRSKGGEQYF.